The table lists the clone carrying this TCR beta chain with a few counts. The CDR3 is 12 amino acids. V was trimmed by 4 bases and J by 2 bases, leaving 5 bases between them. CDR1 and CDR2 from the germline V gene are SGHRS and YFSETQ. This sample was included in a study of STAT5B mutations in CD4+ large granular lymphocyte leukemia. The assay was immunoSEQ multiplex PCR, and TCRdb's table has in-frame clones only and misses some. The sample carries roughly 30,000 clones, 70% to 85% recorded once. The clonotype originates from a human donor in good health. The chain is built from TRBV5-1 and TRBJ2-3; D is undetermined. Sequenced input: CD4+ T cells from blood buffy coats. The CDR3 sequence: CASSGHTDTQYF. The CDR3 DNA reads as TGCGCCAGCAGCGGGCACACAGATACGCAGTATTTT.